This T cell receptor beta chain is from a study of control samples from healthy donors and cancer patients. TCRdb keeps only in-frame clones here, not all; method: immunoSEQ multiplex PCR. Of 110,000 to 150,000 clones in the sample, around 94% were seen once. CDR3 size: 15 residues. Germline V lookup: CDR1 MNHEY, CDR2 SVGAGI. V lost 0 bases and J lost 5, with 13 bases in between. The J gene is TRBJ1-1, the V gene TRBV6-5, with D unclear. This receptor was taken from a man aged 60-69 years with colorectal cancer. The source material was PBMCs. CDR3 in DNA: TGTGCCAGCAGTTACTCCCAAGGGCGCGGGACTGAAGCTTTCTTT. This gives the protein CASSYSQGRGTEAFF.